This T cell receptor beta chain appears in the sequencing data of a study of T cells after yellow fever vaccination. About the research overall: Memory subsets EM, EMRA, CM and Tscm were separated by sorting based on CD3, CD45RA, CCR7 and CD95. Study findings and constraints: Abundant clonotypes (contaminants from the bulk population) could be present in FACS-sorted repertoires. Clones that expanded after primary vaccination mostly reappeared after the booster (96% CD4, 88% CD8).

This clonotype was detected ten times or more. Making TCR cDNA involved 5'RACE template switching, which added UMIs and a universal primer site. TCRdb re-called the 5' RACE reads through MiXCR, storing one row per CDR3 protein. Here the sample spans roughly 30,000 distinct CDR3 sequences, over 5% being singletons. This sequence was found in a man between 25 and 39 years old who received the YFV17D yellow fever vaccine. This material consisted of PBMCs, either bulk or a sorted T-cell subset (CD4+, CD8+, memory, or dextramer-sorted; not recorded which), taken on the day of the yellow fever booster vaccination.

CDR3 region: CASSGTGTGAEQYF. CDR3 in DNA: TGCGCCAGCAGCGGTACCGGGACAGGGGCCGAGCAGTACTTC. The genes are TRBV5-1 and TRBJ2-7; 10 bases align to TRBD1. CDR3 length: 14 amino acids. V dropped 4 bases and J dropped 6; count of bases not matched to a gene: 7. From germline, CDR1 is SGHRS and CDR2 YFSETQ.